A single sample gave rise to the 32 T cell receptor beta chains below, sequenced in a study of cytomegalovirus exposure and HLA in healthy donors. Primers for the PCR totalled 60 Vbeta and 13 Jbeta. Measured with immunoSEQ multiplex PCR; TCRdb has only the in-frame clones, and not every one. The sample table sets out tens of thousands of clones. Sequencing was carried out using PBMCs. These receptors all come from a male donor in good health and CMV-seronegative.

This chain uses TRBV7-9 with TRBJ2-1; the D gene is possibly TRBD2 (5 bases). This CDR3 is 15 amino acids long. Trimming pared 3 bases from V and 10 bases from J, leaving 19 bases between. In germline, CDR1 is SEHNR, CDR2 FQNEAQ (reference sequence). CDR3 residues: CASSLGLEEVKEQFF. CDR3 nucleotides: TGTGCCAGCAGCTTGGGCCTAGAGGAGGTTAAGGAGCAGTTCTTC.

The chain is built from TRBV7-2 and TRBJ2-7; 10 bases are shared with TRBD2. The V and J ends lost 5 bases and 3 bases, in that order; junction bases with no gene match: 16. The germline V gene has CDR1 SGHTA and CDR2 FQGNSA. This CDR3 region has 18 residues. In DNA, the CDR3 is TGTGCCAGCAGCCCTGACGGATGGGAGCGGGAGGGAGTCTACGAGCAGTACTTC. It yields the protein CASSPDGWEREGVYEQYF.

In nucleotides, the CDR3 is TGTGCCAGCAGCTTAGCGGGGGGGCCTAGGGATACGCAGTATTTT. Protein product: CASSLAGGPRDTQYF. The J gene is TRBJ2-3, the V gene TRBV7-9; TRBD2 is a possible D gene (7 bases). CDR3 length equals 15 residues. The germline V gene encodes CDR1 SEHNR and CDR2 FQNEAQ (reference sequence). V was cut by 0 bases and J by 6 bases, with 13 bases left in between.

This chain joins TRBV23-1 and TRBJ2-7; 8 nucleotides line up with TRBD2. TRBV23-1 is reported as an ORF; its role is uncertain. The CDR3 sequence is 13 residues long. Here the CDR3 reads CAPTRGGPGEQYF. The CDR3 DNA reads as TGCGCACCAACCCGGGGGGGACCAGGAGAGCAGTACTTC.

The chain uses TRBV6-6 and TRBJ1-1; 7 bases line up with TRBD1. V was pared by 8 bases and J by 6 bases, with 9 bases of the junction left unmatched. The germline CDR1 and CDR2 sequences are MNHNY and SVGAGI (reference sequence). This CDR3 contains 13 residues. The CDR3 nucleotides read TGTGCCAGCGGCCTCAACAGGGGCGCTGAAGCTTTCTTT. It is translated as CASGLNRGAEAFF.

The rearrangement uses TRBV6-1 and TRBJ2-1; TRBD2 matches at 11 bases. CDR3 length: 15 amino acids. Germline V gene sequence: CDR1 MNHNS, CDR2 SASEGT. V lost 6 bases and J lost 7; bases outside the gene matches: 8. The CDR3 bases are TGTGCCAGCAGCCTCCTAGCGGGAGGATGGAATGAGCAGTTCTTC. Residues: CASSLLAGGWNEQFF.

The chain combines TRBV6-5 with TRBJ2-2; 9 positions agree with TRBD2. CDR1 is MNHEY, CDR2 SVGAGI, per germline. The CDR3 loop spans 15 amino acids. Trimming removed 3 bases from V and 5 bases from J; junction bases left unmatched: 4. CDR3: CASSYGGRVTGELFF. CDR3 in DNA: TGTGCCAGCAGTTATGGCGGGAGGGTTACCGGGGAGCTGTTTTTT.

The chain carries TRBV5-6 and TRBJ2-7; 12 bases align to TRBD2. Germline CDR1 reads SGHDT; CDR2 reads YYEEEE. CDR3 size: 17 residues. V dropped 2 bases and J dropped 0; count of bases not matched to a gene: 6. CDR3 protein: CASSLPGLAGTSYEQYF. CDR3 DNA: TGTGCCAGCAGCTTACCGGGACTAGCGGGTACCTCCTACGAGCAGTACTTC.

This chain uses TRBV2 with TRBJ2-7; 16 nucleotides match TRBD2. V shed 6 bases and J 4 bases; nucleotides not matched to a gene: 9. The germline gives CDR1 SNHLY, CDR2 FYNNEI. The CDR3 is 17 amino acids. The CDR3 nucleotides read TGTGCCAGCAGAAGGGGACTAGCGGGAGGGCCAGGTTACGAGCAGTACTTC. Translation gives CASRRGLAGGPGYEQYF. The variable domain in full, completed from reference TRBV2 and TRBJ2-7, reads EPEVTQTPSHQVTQMGQEVILRCVPISNHLYFYWYRQILGQKVEFLVSFYNNEISEKSEIFDDQFSVERPDGSNFTLKIRSTKLEDSAMYFCASRRGLAGGPGYEQYFGPGTRLTVT.

The chain has TRBV5-1 and TRBJ2-7; 9 nucleotides agree with TRBD2. This CDR3 contains 15 residues. Losses at the gene ends were 0 bases for V and 5 bases for J; bases not matched to a gene: 6. Germline V gene data show CDR1 as SGHRS and CDR2 as YFSETQ. For the CDR3, the DNA is TGCGCCAGCAGCTTGGTGAGTAGCGGGAGTAACGAGCAGTACTTC. This encodes CASSLVSSGSNEQYF. The whole variable domain, remainder taken from reference TRBV5-1 and TRBJ2-7, is KAGVTQTPRYLIKTRGQQVTLSCSPISGHRSVSWYQQTPGQGLQFLFEYFSETQRNKGNFPGRFSGRQFSNSRSEMNVSTLELGDSALYLCASSLVSSGSNEQYFGPGTRLTVT.

The CDR3 sequence is CASSRKQGLNTEAFF. The DNA for the CDR3 is TGTGCCAGCAGCAGGAAACAGGGACTGAACACTGAAGCTTTCTTT. This chain connects TRBV5-6 to TRBJ1-1, with D tentatively TRBD1 (6 bases). Germline CDR1 SGHDT, CDR2 YYEEEE. Trimming left V 4 bases short and J 0 bases short, with 13 bases between. The CDR3 contains 15 residues.

The chain combines TRBV11-2 with TRBJ2-6, with D tentatively TRBD2 (7 bases). From germline, CDR1 is SGHAT and CDR2 FQNNGV. V lost 5 bases and J 3 bases, leaving 17 bases between the germline ends. CDR3 length: 17 amino acids. CDR3 DNA sequence: TGTGCCAGCAGCCATATCCGGGGGGCGGATGGGGCCAACGTCCTGACTTTC. It encodes CASSHIRGADGANVLTF.

The V gene is TRBV28, the J gene TRBJ2-1; D might be TRBD2 (6 bases). V lost 8 bases and J 7 bases, leaving 18 bases between the germline ends. The CDR3 runs 14 residues. CDR1 is MDHEN and CDR2 is SYDVKM in the germline V gene. This CDR3 reads CASGAGGVRNEQFF. CDR3 sequence (DNA): TGTGCCAGCGGGGCCGGGGGTGTGAGGAATGAGCAGTTCTTC.

Remarks on this clone: Because the CDR3 is missing its conserved closing phenylalanine or tryptophan, this is likely a read error. Because the CDR3's place on the DNA is in doubt, the DNA is left out and the CDR3 is given as listed by TCRdb. The genes are TRBV7-9 and TRBJ1-3; the table calls TRBD1, which could not be checked here. Germline loops: CDR1 SEHNR, CDR2 FQNEAQ (reference sequence). The CDR3 contains 13 residues when both ends are counted. CDR3 loop: CASSYLSPQLSPV.

J is TRBJ1-1 and V is TRBV7-3; D is possibly TRBD1 (6 bases). The CDR3 is 15 residues long. CDR1 and CDR2 (germline): SGHTA, FQGTGA. The V end was cut by 5 bases, the J end by 4 bases, with 17 bases between. Here the CDR3 reads CASSSQGFGATEAFF. CDR3 sequence (DNA): TGTGCCAGCAGCAGCCAGGGGTTTGGCGCCACTGAAGCTTTCTTT.

The chain is built from TRBV28 and TRBJ2-7, with D possibly TRBD1 on 6 matching bases. Trimming pared 6 bases from V and 5 bases from J, leaving 8 bases between. CDR1 MDHEN and CDR2 SYDVKM come from the germline V gene. This CDR3 region has 11 residues. The CDR3 DNA reads as TGTGCCAGCAGCCGGGACAACGAGCAGTACTTC. This gives the protein CASSRDNEQYF.

The chain is built from TRBV11-1 and TRBJ1-1; 7 bases agree with TRBD1. There are 16 residues in the CDR3. The V and J ends lost 0 bases and 4 bases, in that order; junction bases with no gene match: 8. CDR1 and CDR2 from the germline V gene are SGHAT and FQDESV (reference sequence). As DNA, the CDR3 is TGTGCCAGCAGCTTAGCAGCAGGGGGGCCGCGCACTGAAGCTTTCTTT. This gives the protein CASSLAAGGPRTEAFF.

J is TRBJ2-7 and V is TRBV6-1, with TRBD1 matching 7 bases. The CDR3 loop spans 16 amino acids. Per the germline V gene, CDR1 is MNHNS and CDR2 is SASEGT. V lost 2 bases to trimming and J lost 2 bases; unmatched junction nucleotides: 9. CDR3 sequence: CASSELGTALPYEQYF. As DNA, the CDR3 is TGTGCCAGCAGTGAACTCGGGACAGCACTTCCCTACGAGCAGTACTTC.

V and J are TRBV11-2 and TRBJ2-7; D remains unclear. CDR1 and CDR2 (germline): SGHAT, FQNNGV. This CDR3 is 15 amino acids long. Trimming took off 5 bases at V and 2 bases at J, with 16 bases between the two ends. The CDR3 nucleotides read TGTGCCAGCAGCCGGCTCCGGGTCACCCCCTACGAGCAGTACTTC. Protein: CASSRLRVTPYEQYF.

The CDR3, as DNA: TGTGCCAGTACGAGGGTGTTCATGAACACTGAAGCTTTCTTT. Protein product: CASTRVFMNTEAFF. The chain couples TRBV19 to TRBJ1-1; D is undetermined. Trimming pared 7 bases from V and 0 bases from J, leaving 12 bases between. CDR1 LNHDA and CDR2 SQIVND come from the germline V gene (reference sequence). The CDR3 has 14 residues. The entire variable domain, with the rest obtained from reference TRBV19 and TRBJ1-1, is as follows: DGGITQSPKYLFRKEGQNVTLSCEQNLNHDAMYWYRQDPGQGLRLIYYSQIVNDFQKGDIAEGYSVSREKKESFPLTVTSAQKNPTAFYLCASTRVFMNTEAFFGQGTRLTVV.

This chain uses TRBV19 with TRBJ2-7, with TRBD2 identical over 8 bases. V gave up 2 bases and J gave up 5 bases; unmatched junction bases: 2. Germline values: CDR1 LNHDA, CDR2 SQIVND (reference sequence). The CDR3 runs 13 residues. This CDR3 is CASSIREGDEQYF. CDR3 sequence (DNA): TGTGCCAGTAGTATACGGGAGGGCGACGAGCAGTACTTC.

The CDR3 DNA is TGTGCCAGCTCACTAGGACAGGGGGTCTACGAGCAGTACTTC. It yields the protein CASSLGQGVYEQYF. The chain has TRBV18 and TRBJ2-5; 10 positions agree with TRBD1. The J call is uncertain, as TRBJ2-7 better fits the DNA end. Germline values: CDR1 KGHSH, CDR2 LQKENI. The CDR3 extends over 14 amino acids.

Comments on this clone: The junction departs from the called germline gene at one end, perhaps through a read error. This sample also contains other DNA sequences that code for the same CDR3. The CDR3 loop reads CASSSSSPSSYEQYF. The CDR3 nucleotides are TGCGCCAGCAGTTCCTCGTCCCCGAGCTCCTACGAGCAGTACTTC. The chain employs TRBV27 and TRBJ2-7; D is uncertain. The CDR3 covers 15 residues. Germline-derived CDR1 and CDR2 are MNHEY and SMNVEV (reference sequence).

The rearrangement uses TRBV5-1 and TRBJ2-2, with 11 bases matching TRBD2. Per the germline V gene, CDR1 is SGHRS and CDR2 is YFSETQ. This CDR3 has 16 residues. Germline trimming cut 5 bases from V and 1 base from J; bases unmatched to any gene: 4. The CDR3 nucleotides read TGCGCCAGCAGGCCTACTAGCGGGAGGAACACCGGGGAGCTGTTTTTT. It specifies CASRPTSGRNTGELFF.

The rearrangement joins TRBV7-6 to TRBJ2-1; 14 nucleotides line up with TRBD2. J lost 7 bases, V lost 4 bases, and 12 bases had no gene match. Germline CDR1 and CDR2: SGHVS and FNYEAQ. This CDR3 has 18 amino acids. DNA for the CDR3: TGTGCCAGCAGCTCCGGGACTAGCGGGAGTCACCGGGGAAATGAGCAGTTCTTC. Residues: CASSSGTSGSHRGNEQFF.

V gene TRBV5-8 combines with J gene TRBJ2-1; D call uncertain. Germline CDR1 is SGHTS and CDR2 is YDEGEE. The V end was cut by 0 bases, the J end by 6 bases, with 13 bases between. This CDR3 region has 15 residues. CDR3 in amino acids: CASSLGASEFNEQFF. The CDR3 DNA reads TGTGCCAGCAGCTTGGGGGCCAGTGAGTTCAATGAGCAGTTCTTC.

CDR3 DNA sequence: TGTGCCAGCAGACCCACAGACAGGATTTCCCACGAGCAGTACTTC. It yields the protein CASRPTDRISHEQYF. The chain carries TRBV6-6 and TRBJ2-7, with a weak D call TRBD1 (6 bases). The CDR3 extends over 15 amino acids. Trimming stripped 6 bases from V and 5 bases from J, with 20 bases between. Germline-derived CDR1 and CDR2 are MNHNY and SVGAGI (reference sequence).

This chain uses TRBV19 with TRBJ2-5, with 8 bases fitting TRBD2. CDR1 is LNHDA and CDR2 is SQIVND in the germline V gene (reference sequence). The length of the CDR3 is 13 residues. The trim removed 7 bases at V and 5 bases at J, leaving 6 bases unmatched. The CDR3, as DNA: TGTGCCAGTAACTCGGGGGGGGCCGAGACCCAGTACTTC. Translation gives CASNSGGAETQYF.

The genes are TRBV6-1 and TRBJ1-5; 9 bases are shared with TRBD1. The CDR3 spans 14 residues. The germline V gene encodes CDR1 MNHNS and CDR2 SASEGT. V was pared by 6 bases and J by 9 bases, with 9 bases of the junction left unmatched. CDR3 sequence (DNA): TGTGCCAGCAGCTCGACAGGGGGAGGGGGGCCCCAGCATTTT. This encodes CASSSTGGGGPQHF.

The chain joins TRBV10-3 to TRBJ2-7; 9 bases align to TRBD2. The CDR3 sequence is 14 residues long. V shed 7 bases and J 6 bases; nucleotides not matched to a gene: 10. CDR1 ENHRY and CDR2 SYGVKD come from the germline V gene. In DNA, the CDR3 is TGTGCCATCAAGGGGGGCGGGAGGGAACGCGAGCAGTACTTC. This sequence encodes CAIKGGGREREQYF.

With regard to this clone: The junction does not match germline at one end; this may be a read error. The V call is TRBV6-1, the J call TRBJ1-2; TRBD1 matches at 7 bases. The germline V gene encodes CDR1 MNHNS and CDR2 SASEGT. This CDR3 is 14 amino acids long. The CDR3 nucleotides are TGTGCCAGCACAATTACAGGGGCCAACTGTGGCTACACCTTC. It yields the protein CASTITGANCGYTF.

This chain connects TRBV28 to TRBJ1-1; D is possibly TRBD1 (5 bases). V was clipped by 3 bases and J by 7 bases, with 9 bases between them. CDR3 size: 12 residues. Germline V gene lookup returns CDR1 MDHEN and CDR2 SYDVKM. CDR3 sequence: CASSLGQGEAFF. The CDR3 region has the DNA TGTGCCAGCAGTTTGGGGCAGGGTGAAGCTTTCTTT.